The rows below give T cell receptor beta chains drawn from one sample of a study of blood T cells in healthy people across ages. TCRdb called the 5' RACE reads again in MiXCR, with one record for every CDR3 protein. The profile shows about 680,000 distinct CDR3 sequences, 49% of them singletons. The sequencing input was blood. The origin of the receptors is a woman aged 55-75 years in good health. Both conserved end residues are part of each CDR3. D genes are given only for firm matches. Expanded clones get a size class; other rows say once, few or many, or leave the size out.

J | size | D | V | DNA | CDR3
TRBJ2-5 | NA | TRBD1 | TRBV20-1 | TGCAGTGCTAGACGGGACAGTAATATGAATGAGCAGTACTTC | CSARRDSNMNEQYF
TRBJ2-5 | few | NA | TRBV27 | TGTGCCAGCAGCAAAGGGGCCCACCAAGAGACCCAGTACTTC | CASSKGAHQETQYF
TRBJ2-1 | NA | TRBD2 | TRBV20-1 | TGCAGTGCTGGGGGGACTAGGGGTGAGCAGTTCTTC | CSAGGTRGEQFF
TRBJ2-3 | NA | TRBD2 | TRBV7-2 | TGTGCCAGCAGCCCTAGACGCGGGAGGGCCGGAGATACGCAGTATTTT | CASSPRRGRAGDTQYF
TRBJ2-5 | NA | NA | TRBV5-1 | TGCGCCAGCAGCTTGGAAGGAGGCTTAGAGCAGTACTTC | CASSLEGGLEQYF
TRBJ2-1 | NA | NA | TRBV25-1 | TGTGCCAGCAGTGCCCTTGGCGGGGACTACAATGAGCAGTTCTTC | CASSALGGDYNEQFF
TRBJ1-2 | NA | TRBD1 | TRBV20-1 | TGCAGTGCTAGAGGAGAAGGGGGCTACGGCTACACCTTC | CSARGEGGYGYTF
TRBJ2-3 | NA | NA | TRBV27 | TGTGCCAGCAGTCTAAACTGGGCAGATACGCAGTATTTT | CASSLNWADTQYF
TRBJ2-1 | NA | TRBD2 | TRBV7-8 | TGTGCCAGCAGCCCGGGACTAGCGGGAGTCCATGAGCAGTTCTTC | CASSPGLAGVHEQFF
TRBJ1-5 | NA | NA | TRBV7-9 | TGTGCCAGCAGCTCGGCTGGTCGGGGATCAGGGGAGCCCCAGCATTTT | CASSSAGRGSGEPQHF
TRBJ1-5 | NA | TRBD1 | TRBV7-2 | TGTGCCAGCGGCCCCCAAGGGGGCATCAATCAGCCCCAGCATTTT | CASGPQGGINQPQHF
TRBJ2-1 | NA | TRBD2 | TRBV20-1 | TGCAGTGCTGTAGCGGGAGATCGCAATGAGCAGTTCTTC | CSAVAGDRNEQFF
TRBJ2-1 | few | NA | TRBV29-1 | TGCAGCGTTGACAGAAACTCCTACAATGAGCAGTTCTTC | CSVDRNSYNEQFF
TRBJ1-1 | NA | NA | TRBV6-2/TRBV6-3 | TGTGCCAGCAGTCACGGGGGGAGCGCTGAAGCTTTCTTT | CASSHGGSAEAFF
TRBJ2-5 | NA | TRBD2 | TRBV4-2 | TGTGCCAGCAGCCAACCCACTAGCGGGATTAGGGATGAGCAGTACTTC | CASSQPTSGIRDEQYF
TRBJ2-3 | NA | TRBD1 | TRBV27 | TGTGCCAGCAGTTCCCTATCCTTAAGGACAGGAAGCTTTACTAGCACAGATACGCAGTATTTT | CASSSLSLRTGSFTSTDTQYF
TRBJ2-7 | NA | TRBD2 | TRBV29-1 | TGCAGCGTTGGAGGGACTAGCGTTTCCTACGAGCAGTACTTC | CSVGGTSVSYEQYF
TRBJ1-1 | NA | NA | TRBV6-5 | TGTGCCAGCAGCCAAAGGGGTCGGTTGGCCCCTGAAGCTTTCTTT | CASSQRGRLAPEAFF
TRBJ2-7 | many | NA | TRBV9 | TGTGCCAGCAGCGTAGCTGAGGCGGCCTACAATGAGCAGTACTTC | CASSVAEAAYNEQYF
TRBJ2-5 | once | NA | TRBV6-5 | TGTGCCAGCAGACACCATAGGGGGGGGACCCAGTACTTC | CASRHHRGGTQYF
TRBJ2-5 | NA | NA | TRBV6-4 | TGTGCCAGCAGTGCCCCCAGTGGGGGAGAGACCCAGTACTTC | CASSAPSGGETQYF
TRBJ1-2 | NA | TRBD1 | TRBV5-1 | TGCGCCAGCAGCCCACACAGGGGTAATGGCTACACCTTC | CASSPHRGNGYTF
TRBJ2-1 | NA | TRBD2 | TRBV6-2/TRBV6-3 | TGTGCCAGCAGTAAACTAGCGGGAGGGAGTGAGCAGTTCTTC | CASSKLAGGSEQFF
TRBJ1-5 | few | TRBD1 | TRBV7-2 | TGTGCCAGCAGCGGACCGGGACAGGGGGCGGACCAGCCCCAGCATTTT | CASSGPGQGADQPQHF
TRBJ1-1 | few | TRBD1 | TRBV10-3 | TGTGCCATCAGGCCTAGCCGGACAGGGGGCGTCGAAGCTTTCTTT | CAIRPSRTGGVEAFF
TRBJ2-7 | NA | TRBD2 | TRBV28 | TGTGCCAGCAGTCGACCGGGACTAGCGGGAGTTAGTTCATTCTACGAGCAGTACTTC | CASSRPGLAGVSSFYEQYF
TRBJ2-7 | few | TRBD1 | TRBV7-2 | TGTGCCAGCAGCCGCACATCAGGGGGCACGGGCTACGAGCAGTACTTC | CASSRTSGGTGYEQYF
TRBJ2-6 | NA | NA | TRBV5-5 | TGTGCCAGCAGCCCTGGGCCTAACCCCCATTCTGGGGCCAACGTCCTGACTTTC | CASSPGPNPHSGANVLTF
TRBJ2-7 | few | NA | TRBV12-3/TRBV12-4 | TGTGCCAGCAGTTTTAAGGGGGGATACGAGCAGTACTTC | CASSFKGGYEQYF
TRBJ2-1 | once | TRBD2 | TRBV20-1 | TGCAGTGCTCGTAGAAATAGCGGGAAAGGGTACAATGAGCAGTTCTTC | CSARRNSGKGYNEQFF
TRBJ1-2 | few | NA | TRBV20-1 | TGCAGTGCTAGAGACACTAGTCCTCAGGCGAGTGGCTACACCTTC | CSARDTSPQASGYTF
TRBJ2-4 | NA | NA | TRBV5-6 | TGTGCCAGCAGTCCCGACAGGGAGGTCAACATTCAGTACTTC | CASSPDREVNIQYF
TRBJ2-7 | few | NA | TRBV24-1 | TGTGCCACCAGTGTCCCCCGACAGGCGGCCTACGAGCAGTACTTC | CATSVPRQAAYEQYF
TRBJ1-2 | few | NA | TRBV7-2 | TGTGCCAGCAGCTTAGCGCCCGGCCCAGGGGCGGGCTATGGCTACACCTTC | CASSLAPGPGAGYGYTF
TRBJ1-4 | NA | NA | TRBV5-1 | TGCGCCAGCAGCTTGCGTCCACGGGACGGTCCAACTAATGAAAAACTGTTTTTT | CASSLRPRDGPTNEKLFF
TRBJ1-2 | once | NA | TRBV7-2 | TGTGCCAGCAGCTTTGCAGGGGCGAGAGCTCTCTATGGCTACACCTTC | CASSFAGARALYGYTF
TRBJ2-7 | NA | NA | TRBV7-2 | TGTGCCAGCAGCTCCCCCCGTGGCGAGCAGTACTTC | CASSSPRGEQYF
TRBJ2-7 | NA | NA | TRBV20-1 | TGCAGTGCTAGAGGTCTAGTAGGCTGGGATGAGCAGTACTTC | CSARGLVGWDEQYF
TRBJ2-7 | once | NA | TRBV5-1 | TGCGCCAGCAGCTTACAGGTGATGCTAGGTGAGCAGTACTTC | CASSLQVMLGEQYF
TRBJ2-1 | NA | NA | TRBV28 | TGTGCCAGCAGCGCTGGGACTGAAAATGAGCAGTTCTTC | CASSAGTENEQFF
TRBJ2-5 | few | NA | TRBV7-7 | TGTGCCAGCAGCTTATTTCGGGGACCGCAAGAGACCCAGTACTTC | CASSLFRGPQETQYF